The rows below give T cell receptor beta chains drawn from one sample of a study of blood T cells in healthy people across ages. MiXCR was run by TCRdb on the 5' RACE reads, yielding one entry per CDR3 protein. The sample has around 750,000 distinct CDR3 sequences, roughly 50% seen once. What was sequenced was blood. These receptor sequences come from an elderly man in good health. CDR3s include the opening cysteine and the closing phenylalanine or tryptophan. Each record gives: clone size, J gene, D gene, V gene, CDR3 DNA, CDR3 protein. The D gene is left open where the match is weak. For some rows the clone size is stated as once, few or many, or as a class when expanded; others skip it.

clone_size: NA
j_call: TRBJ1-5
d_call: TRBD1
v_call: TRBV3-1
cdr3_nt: TGTGCCAGCAGCCAGGGACAGGGACGGCAGCCCCAGCATTTT
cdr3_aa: CASSQGQGRQPQHF

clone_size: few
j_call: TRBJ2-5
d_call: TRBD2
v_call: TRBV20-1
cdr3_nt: TGCAGTGCTAGGGTAGCGGGCCAGTCGCTAGAGACCCAGTACTTC
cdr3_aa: CSARVAGQSLETQYF

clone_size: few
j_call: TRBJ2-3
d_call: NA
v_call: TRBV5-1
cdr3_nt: TGCGCCAGCAGCTTGTCGTCCGACCCCGCAGATACGCAGTATTTT
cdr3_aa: CASSLSSDPADTQYF

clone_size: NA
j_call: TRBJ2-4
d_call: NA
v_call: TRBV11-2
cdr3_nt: TGTGCCAGCAGCCACCGGGGGCTAGCCAAAAACATTCAGTACTTC
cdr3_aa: CASSHRGLAKNIQYF

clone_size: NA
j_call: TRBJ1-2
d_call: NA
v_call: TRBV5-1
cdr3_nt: TGCGCCAGCAGCGGATCGGGACCGACGTTCGGTCGTGGCTACACCTTC
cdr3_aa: CASSGSGPTFGRGYTF

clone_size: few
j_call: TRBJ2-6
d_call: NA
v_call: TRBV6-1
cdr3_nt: TGTGCCAGCACCTCAAAACTGGGGGGGGGCCTTGGGGCCAACGTCCTGACTTTC
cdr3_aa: CASTSKLGGGLGANVLTF

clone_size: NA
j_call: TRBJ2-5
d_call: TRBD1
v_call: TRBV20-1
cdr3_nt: TGCAGTGCAATATCACAGGGGTTCGGCGAGACCCAGTACTTC
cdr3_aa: CSAISQGFGETQYF

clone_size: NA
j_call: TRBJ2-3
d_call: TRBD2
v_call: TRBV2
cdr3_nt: TGTGCCAGCAGTGAGCTAGCGGGAGGGCGAAGATACGCGTATTTT
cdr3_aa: CASSELAGGRRYAYF

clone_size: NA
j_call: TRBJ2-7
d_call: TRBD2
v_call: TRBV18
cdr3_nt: TGTGCCAGCTCAGAGACTAGCGGGAATTACGAGCAGTACTTC
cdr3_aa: CASSETSGNYEQYF

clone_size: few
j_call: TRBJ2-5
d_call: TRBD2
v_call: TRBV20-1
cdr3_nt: TGCAGTGCTACGGGGGGGCCGGGGGAGCAGTACTTC
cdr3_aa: CSATGGPGEQYF

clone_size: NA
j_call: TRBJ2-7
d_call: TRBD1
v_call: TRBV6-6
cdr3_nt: TGTGCCACCCGGACAGGGGACTACGAGCAGTACTTC
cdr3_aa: CATRTGDYEQYF

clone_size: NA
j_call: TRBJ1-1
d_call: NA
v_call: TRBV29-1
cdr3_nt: TGCAGCGTTGAACGGCAGGGCGTATGGGGGAACACTGAAGCTTTCTTT
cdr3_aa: CSVERQGVWGNTEAFF

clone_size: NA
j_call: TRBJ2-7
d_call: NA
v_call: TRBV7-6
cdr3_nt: TGTGCCAGCAGCTTAGAATGGCCCTACGAGCAGTACTTC
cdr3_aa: CASSLEWPYEQYF

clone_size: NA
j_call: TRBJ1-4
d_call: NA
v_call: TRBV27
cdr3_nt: TGTGCCAGCAGGCTTAACGGTGAAAAACTGTTTTTT
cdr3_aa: CASRLNGEKLFF

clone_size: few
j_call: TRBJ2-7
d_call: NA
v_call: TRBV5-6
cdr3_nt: TGTGCCAGCAGCTTGGTCTCGGGGGTTTTCTCCTACGAGCAGTACTTC
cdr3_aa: CASSLVSGVFSYEQYF

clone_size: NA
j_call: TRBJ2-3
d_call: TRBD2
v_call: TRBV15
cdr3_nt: TGTGCCACCAGCAGATCGACGAGCGGGGACCTAGATACGCAGTATTTT
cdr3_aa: CATSRSTSGDLDTQYF

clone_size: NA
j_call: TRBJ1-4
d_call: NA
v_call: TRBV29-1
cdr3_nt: TGCAGCGTGGGCAAGTTCTGGGATGAAAAACTGTTTTTT
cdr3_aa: CSVGKFWDEKLFF

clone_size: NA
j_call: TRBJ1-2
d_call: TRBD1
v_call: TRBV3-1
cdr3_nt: TGTGCCAGCAGCCAAGATATCCGGGACAGGGTAAATGGCTACACCTTC
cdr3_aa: CASSQDIRDRVNGYTF

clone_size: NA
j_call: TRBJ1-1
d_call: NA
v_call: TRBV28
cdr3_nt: TGTGCCAGCAGGTGGGAGAAAAACACTGAAGCTTTCTTT
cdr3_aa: CASRWEKNTEAFF

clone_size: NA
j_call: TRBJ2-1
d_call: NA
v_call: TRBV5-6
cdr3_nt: TGTGCCAGCAGCTTGGTAATAGCGAGACACAATGAGCAGTTCTTC
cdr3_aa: CASSLVIARHNEQFF

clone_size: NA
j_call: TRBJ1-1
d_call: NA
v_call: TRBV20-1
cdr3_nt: TGCAGTGCTAGGCACATGTACATGGATACTGAAGCTTTCTTT
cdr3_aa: CSARHMYMDTEAFF

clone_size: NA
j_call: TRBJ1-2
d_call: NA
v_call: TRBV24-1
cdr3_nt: TGTGCCACCAGTCCGAATCCGGGGATAACTAACTATGGCTACACCTTC
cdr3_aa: CATSPNPGITNYGYTF